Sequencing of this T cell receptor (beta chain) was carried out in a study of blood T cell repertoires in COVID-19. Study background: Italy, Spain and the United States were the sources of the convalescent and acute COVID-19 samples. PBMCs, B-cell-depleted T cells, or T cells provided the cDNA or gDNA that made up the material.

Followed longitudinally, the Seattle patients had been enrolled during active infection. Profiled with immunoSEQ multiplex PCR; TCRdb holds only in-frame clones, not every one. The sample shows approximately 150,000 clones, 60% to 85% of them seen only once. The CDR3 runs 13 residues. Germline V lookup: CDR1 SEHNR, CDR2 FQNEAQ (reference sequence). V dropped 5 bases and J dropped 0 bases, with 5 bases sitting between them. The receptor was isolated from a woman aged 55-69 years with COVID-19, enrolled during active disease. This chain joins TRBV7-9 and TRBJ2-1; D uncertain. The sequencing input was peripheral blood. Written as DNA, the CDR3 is TGTGCCAGCAGCCGCAGCTCCTACAATGAGCAGTTCTTC. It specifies CASSRSSYNEQFF. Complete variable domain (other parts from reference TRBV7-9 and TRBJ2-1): DTGVSQNPRHKITKRGQNVTFRCDPISEHNRLYWYRQTLGQGPEFLTYFQNEAQLEKSRLLSDRFSAERPKGSFSTLEIQRTEQGDSAMYLCASSRSSYNEQFFGPGTRLTVL.